This T cell receptor beta chain is from a study of technical replicates of blood from several donors. The V end lost 10 bases, the J end lost 4 bases, and 11 bases lay between the germline ends. CDR3 length: 13 residues. CDR1 and CDR2 (germline): ENHRY, SYGVKD. TCRdb's copy holds only in-frame clones and misses some; the assay was immunoSEQ multiplex PCR. The sample shows around 71,000 clones, roughly 92% of them seen only once. Sequenced: T cells isolated from PBMCs. The chain joins TRBV10-3 to TRBJ2-6; D uncertain. This TCR derives from a human donor in good health. CDR3 nucleotide sequence: TGTGCCACCCTAAGCTCCGGGGCCAACGTCCTGACTTTC. It yields the protein CATLSSGANVLTF.